The sequence of this T cell receptor (beta chain) was determined in a study of cytomegalovirus exposure and HLA in healthy donors. Study-wide results and limits: Many donors carried some public TCRs, although rarity characterized most TCR sequences.

As to this clone: Its antigen is not identified.

The assay was immunoSEQ multiplex PCR, and TCRdb's table has in-frame clones only and misses some. The repertoire consists of over 100,000 clones, with roughly 89% occurring once and the leading ten covering 0.95% to 1.5%. V was cut by 5 bases and J by 3 bases, with 13 bases left in between. The CDR3 spans 14 residues. Germline CDR1 is PRHDT and CDR2 is FYEKMQ (reference sequence). The sequenced sample consisted of PBMCs. The chain recombines TRBV13 with TRBJ1-2; TRBD1 might be the D (6 bases). The source is a young woman in good health and CMV-seronegative. CDR3 coding DNA: TGTGCCAGCAGCGGGAGGGACACGGACTATGGCTACACCTTC. This gives the protein CASSGRDTDYGYTF.